This T cell receptor beta chain was profiled in a study of blood T cells in healthy people across ages. A second roughly 6 to 12 cycle PCR used barcoded and J-beta primers. TCRdb ran MiXCR on the 5' RACE reads and lists one entry per CDR3 protein. The data show about 1,600,000 distinct CDR3 sequences, around 42% seen once. This clonotype appeared a few times. The CDR3 covers 14 residues. V dropped 5 bases and J dropped 9 bases, with 18 bases sitting between them. Germline V gives CDR1 MRHNA, CDR2 SNTAGT. The rearrangement joins TRBV6-4 to TRBJ2-3, with D unresolved. The sequencing sample was made of blood. The sequence was obtained from a woman in her late teens or twenties in good health. The CDR3 DNA follows: TGTGCCAGCAGTCCCACCTTTCTGGTGGGGACGCAGTATTTT. This codes for CASSPTFLVGTQYF.